The rows below give T cell receptor beta chains drawn from one sample of a study of response to subunit inactivated influenza vaccine. TCRdb itself ran the RT-PCR reads through MiXCR, one entry per CDR3 protein. Found here are under 850,000 distinct CDR3 sequences, approximately 18% of them singletons; the top ten hold roughly 10%. The sample here was PBMCs from blood, taken 5 to 6 days after vaccination. These receptors came from a man aged 50 to 60 who received an inactivated influenza vaccine. Each CDR3 is given with its conserved first and last residue. The D gene is left open where the match is weak. Only part of the rows carry a size: once, few, many, or a class if the clone is expanded.

v_gene	d_gene	abundance	j_gene	CDR3nt	CDR3aa
TRBV20-1	-	few	TRBJ1-6	TGCAGTGCTAGAGACGCCCTTAATTCACCCCTCCACTTT	CSARDALNSPLHF
TRBV20-1	-	few	TRBJ2-3	TGCAGTGCTCCTGACCTACCCAGTGGGGGTACGCAGTATTTT	CSAPDLPSGGTQYF
TRBV12-3/TRBV12-4	TRBD1	many	TRBJ2-5	TGTGCCAGCAGCCACAGGGGACAAGAGACCCAGTACTTC	CASSHRGQETQYF
TRBV2	-	-	TRBJ1-1	TGTGCCAGCAGCGAGGGACGGAAAAACACTGAAGCTTTCTTT	CASSEGRKNTEAFF
TRBV12-3/TRBV12-4	-	many	TRBJ2-5	TGTGCCAGCAGTCCTCACCGACATGCCTTTCAAGAGACCCAGTACTTC	CASSPHRHAFQETQYF
TRBV5-1	-	few	TRBJ1-1	TGCGCCAGCAGCTTGGGCCCACAGGTGAACACTGAAGCTTTCTTT	CASSLGPQVNTEAFF
TRBV20-1	-	-	TRBJ2-5	TGCAGTGCTAGAGTGACGGCCCGGGCGGAGACCCAGTACTTC	CSARVTARAETQYF
TRBV7-2	-	-	TRBJ2-3	TGTGCCAGCAGCCCAACCCCCGGGCGGGGCCAGACAGATACGCAGTATTTT	CASSPTPGRGQTDTQYF
TRBV9	TRBD2	few	TRBJ2-7	TGTGCCAGCAGCGTGACTAGCGGGAGTCACGAGCAGTACTTC	CASSVTSGSHEQYF
TRBV6-5	-	few	TRBJ2-7	TGTGCCAGCAGTTACTCACCGGGGCTTGGGCAGTACTTC	CASSYSPGLGQYF
TRBV4-3	TRBD1	few	TRBJ1-2	TGCGCCAGCAGCCAGACCGGGACAGGGATGGGCTACACCTTC	CASSQTGTGMGYTF
TRBV29-1	-	many	TRBJ2-7	TGCAGCGCACGAGGCTCCCCCTACGAGCAGTACTTC	CSARGSPYEQYF
TRBV2	TRBD2	-	TRBJ2-5	TGTGACAGCAGCCCGCGGGGGTCAGAGACCCAGTACTTC	CDSSPRGSETQYF
TRBV27	TRBD2	few	TRBJ2-5	TGTGCCAGCAGTTCCCACATGGGACTAGCGGGGGTGCAGACCCAGTACTTC	CASSSHMGLAGVQTQYF
TRBV10-3	-	many	TRBJ2-6	TGTGCCATCATGAGCAGGGGTGCCTCTGGGGCCAACGTCCTGACTTTC	CAIMSRGASGANVLTF
TRBV9	-	few	TRBJ2-7	TGTGCCAGCAGCAACGGCGATCCCGGCTACGAGCAGTACTTC	CASSNGDPGYEQYF
TRBV20-1	-	few	TRBJ1-5	TGCAGTGCTAGAAAACAGCTTTATAGCAATCAGCCCCAGCATTTT	CSARKQLYSNQPQHF
TRBV20-1	-	many	TRBJ1-2	TGCAGTGCCCCTATCTCGTCAGGGACACACTATGGCTACACCTTC	CSAPISSGTHYGYTF
TRBV2	-	many	TRBJ2-3	TGTGCCAGCAGTGAAGGTGGGCAGGGCACAGATACGCAGTATTTT	CASSEGGQGTDTQYF
TRBV20-1	TRBD1	-	TRBJ2-1	TGCAGTGCTAGTAAGGGGGCCCTATCCTACAATGAGCAGTTCTTC	CSASKGALSYNEQFF
TRBV12-3/TRBV12-4	TRBD2	few	TRBJ2-2	TGTGCCAGCAGTTCCCGGGGGGGCCGGAACACCGGGGAGCTGTTTTTT	CASSSRGGRNTGELFF
TRBV27	-	few	TRBJ2-6	TGTGCCAGCAGTTTAAAGGGGATAGGGGCTGGGGCCAACGTCCTGACTTTC	CASSLKGIGAGANVLTF
TRBV20-1	-	many	TRBJ2-7	TGCAGTGCTAGTCTAGGCTCGACCTACGAGCAGTACTTC	CSASLGSTYEQYF
TRBV5-1	TRBD1	-	TRBJ2-1	TGCGCCAGCACCATCCGACAGGGCTCCTACAATGAGCAGTTCTTC	CASTIRQGSYNEQFF
TRBV6-2/TRBV6-3	-	-	TRBJ2-7	TGTGCCAGCAACCTTATAGGGGGGTTCGACGAGCAGTACTTC	CASNLIGGFDEQYF
TRBV20-1	-	-	TRBJ1-5	TGCAGTGCTAGTAGGTCCAGGAGATCGGGCAATCAGCCCCAGCATTTT	CSASRSRRSGNQPQHF
TRBV7-9	TRBD2	-	TRBJ2-3	TGTGCCAGCAGCTACCTCGAGGGACTAGCGAGCACAGATACGCAGTATTTT	CASSYLEGLASTDTQYF
TRBV10-3	TRBD2	-	TRBJ2-7	TGTGCCATCAAACCCGAAAGCGGGATGCCCTCCTACGAGCAGTACTTC	CAIKPESGMPSYEQYF
TRBV11-2	TRBD2	few	TRBJ2-6	TGTGCCAGCAGTCCTAATCGACTAGCGGGAGGTGGGGCCAACGTCCTGACTTTC	CASSPNRLAGGGANVLTF
TRBV5-1	TRBD2	few	TRBJ2-1	TGCGCCAGCAGCTTGGCCGCTCTCGGGGCGGGGGGCTACAATGAGCAGTTCTTC	CASSLAALGAGGYNEQFF
TRBV5-1	-	-	TRBJ2-1	TGCGCCAGCAGCTTGGCGGCGGGATTCAATGAGCAGTTCTTC	CASSLAAGFNEQFF
TRBV5-1	TRBD1	-	TRBJ1-1	TGCGCCAGCAGCGCCCAGACAGGGACGAACACTGAAGCTTTCTTT	CASSAQTGTNTEAFF
TRBV20-1	-	few	TRBJ2-6	TGCAGTGCTAGAGATAGCACTGGGGCCAACGTCCTGACTTTC	CSARDSTGANVLTF
TRBV6-2/TRBV6-3	TRBD2	-	TRBJ2-5	TGTGCCAGCAGTTCCTTGGGGGGGGGGCAAGAGACCCAGTACTTC	CASSSLGGGQETQYF
TRBV20-1	-	-	TRBJ2-1	TGCAGTGCTAGGGACTTCTCCTACAATGAGCAGTTCTTC	CSARDFSYNEQFF
TRBV20-1	TRBD2	many	TRBJ2-7	TGCAGTGCTGCCCGAACGGTAGCGGGGGGCGAGCAGTACTTC	CSAARTVAGGEQYF
TRBV5-1	-	many	TRBJ2-5	TGCGCCAGCAGCACGGGATTGGGGAACGAAGAGACCCAGTACTTC	CASSTGLGNEETQYF
TRBV5-1	-	few	TRBJ2-5	TGCGCCAGCAGCTTGGTGGCAGGGAAGGGAGAGACCCAGTACTTC	CASSLVAGKGETQYF
TRBV5-1	-	few	TRBJ2-7	TGCGCCAGCAGCTTGGTTCAGGGTCGCGAGCAGTACTTC	CASSLVQGREQYF
TRBV10-3	TRBD1	-	TRBJ1-2	TGTGCCATCAGTGAGTCTCGCAGTTCGGACAGGGGACGCGGCTACACCTTC	CAISESRSSDRGRGYTF
TRBV7-2	-	-	TRBJ2-3	TGTGCCAGCAGCTTCGGTCGGGGGGCGGGTACGCAGTATTTT	CASSFGRGAGTQYF
TRBV20-1	-	-	TRBJ2-1	TGCAGTGCTGGTTTGCAGGGGGGGAATGAGCAGTTCTTC	CSAGLQGGNEQFF
TRBV18	-	few	TRBJ2-2	TGTGCCAGCTCACCACCCTACGTGTCCCTCACCGGGGAGCTGTTTTTT	CASSPPYVSLTGELFF
TRBV20-1	TRBD2	-	TRBJ2-1	TGCAGTGCTACCCCAACTGGGGGGGTTTACAATGAGCAGTTCTTC	CSATPTGGVYNEQFF
TRBV7-9	TRBD2	-	TRBJ2-1	TGTGCCAGCAGCTCAAATAGCGGGGGGGGCTACAATGAGCAGTTCTTC	CASSSNSGGGYNEQFF
TRBV10-3	-	few	TRBJ2-2	TGTGCCATCAGTGAGTCCATACAGGGTTCCGGGGAGCTGTTTTTT	CAISESIQGSGELFF
TRBV12-3/TRBV12-4	TRBD2	-	TRBJ2-2	TGTGCCAGCACCCATAAGGGGACTAGCGGGGGCACCGGGGAGCTGTTTTTT	CASTHKGTSGGTGELFF
TRBV24-1	-	-	TRBJ2-6	TGTGCCACCAGTGGCCCGGACGGAACCTCTGGGGCCAACGTCCTGACTTTC	CATSGPDGTSGANVLTF
TRBV12-3/TRBV12-4	TRBD1	many	TRBJ1-5	TGTGCCAGCAGGGGGACAGGGAGGCAGCCCCAGCATTTT	CASRGTGRQPQHF
TRBV6-5	-	-	TRBJ2-7	TGTGCCAGCAGTTACTCAAGCAACACATACGAGCAGTACTTC	CASSYSSNTYEQYF
TRBV12-3/TRBV12-4	-	-	TRBJ2-2	TGTGCCAGCAGGGAAGCCGGCCGCCACCGGGAGCTGTTTTTT	CASREAGRHRELFF
TRBV7-3	TRBD2	few	TRBJ2-1	TGTGCCAGCACCGTAGGAAGCGGGATCCCCTACAATGAGCAGTTCTTC	CASTVGSGIPYNEQFF
TRBV20-1	TRBD1	-	TRBJ2-1	TGCAGTGCTCTCACTCTCCCGGGACAGGGAGGGTACAATGAGCAGTTCTTC	CSALTLPGQGGYNEQFF
TRBV9	-	-	TRBJ2-2	TGTGCCAGCACAGGGCAGGGAGGCACCGGGGAGCTGTTTTTT	CASTGQGGTGELFF
TRBV29-1	-	many	TRBJ1-1	TGCAGCGTTGTTCGGGGTACTGAAGCTTTCTTT	CSVVRGTEAFF